The clone carrying this T cell receptor beta chain was counted between two and nine times. The antigen is unknown. Germline assignment: CDR1 SGHRS and CDR2 YFSETQ. The CDR3 has 15 residues. Trimming took 0 bases from V and 2 from J, leaving 10 bases between them. Among the donors, all were healthy bone marrow donors. In the PCR, 60 Vbeta and 13 Jbeta primers were used. Using immunoSEQ multiplex PCR, the repertoire was profiled, and TCRdb retains in-frame clones only, with some absent. The repertoire holds around 200,000 clones, over 80% seen once, with roughly 10% in the top ten. The source of the sample is a study of cytomegalovirus exposure and HLA in healthy donors. Study results and caveats: Most TCR sequences were rare, but some public TCRs occurred in many donors. Most CMV-associated TCR beta chains appeared HLA-restricted in a later analysis.

The sequence came from a woman in her 50s in good health and CMV-seropositive. The chain has TRBV5-1 and TRBJ2-3; D is undetermined. Input material: PBMCs. The CDR3 sequence is CASSLDTEITDTQYF. The CDR3 nucleotides read TGCGCCAGCAGCTTGGATACGGAGATCACAGATACGCAGTATTTT.